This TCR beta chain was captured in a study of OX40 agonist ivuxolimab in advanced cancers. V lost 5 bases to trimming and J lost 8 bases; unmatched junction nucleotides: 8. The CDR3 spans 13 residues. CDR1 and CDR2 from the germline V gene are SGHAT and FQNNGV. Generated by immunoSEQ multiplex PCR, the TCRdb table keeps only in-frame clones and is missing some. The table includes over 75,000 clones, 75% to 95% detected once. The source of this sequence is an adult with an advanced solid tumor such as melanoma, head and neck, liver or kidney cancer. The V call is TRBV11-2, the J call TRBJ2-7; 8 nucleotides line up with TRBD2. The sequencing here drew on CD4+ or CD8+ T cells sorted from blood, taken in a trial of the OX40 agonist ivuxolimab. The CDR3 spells CASSPSGSLKQYF. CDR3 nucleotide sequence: TGTGCCAGCAGCCCGAGCGGGAGCCTTAAGCAGTACTTC.